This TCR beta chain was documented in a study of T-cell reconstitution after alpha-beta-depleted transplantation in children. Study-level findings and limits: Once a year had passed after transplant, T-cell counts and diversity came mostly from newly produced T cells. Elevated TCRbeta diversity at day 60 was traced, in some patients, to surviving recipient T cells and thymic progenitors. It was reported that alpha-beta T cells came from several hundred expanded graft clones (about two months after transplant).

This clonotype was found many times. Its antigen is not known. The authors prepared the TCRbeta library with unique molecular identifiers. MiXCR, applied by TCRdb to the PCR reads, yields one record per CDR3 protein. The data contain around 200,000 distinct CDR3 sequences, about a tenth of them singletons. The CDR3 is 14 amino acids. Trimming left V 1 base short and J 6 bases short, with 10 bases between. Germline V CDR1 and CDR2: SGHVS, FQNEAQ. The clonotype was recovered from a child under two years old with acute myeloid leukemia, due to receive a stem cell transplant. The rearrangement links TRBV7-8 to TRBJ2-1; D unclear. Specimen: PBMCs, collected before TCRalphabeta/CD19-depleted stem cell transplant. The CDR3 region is CASSLGSGFNEQFF. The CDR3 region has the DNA TGTGCCAGCAGCTTAGGTTCTGGGTTCAATGAGCAGTTCTTC.